This entry features one TCR beta chain sequence. What this receptor recognizes is not known. No base qualities exist here, and no much larger clone lies one base off it. Preparation of the library involved the immunoSEQ multiplex PCR assay. For the multiplex PCR, a mixture combining 60 forward primers for TCR Vbeta segments and 13 reverse primers for TCR Jbeta segments was used. Amplification of the CDR3 region of rearranged TCR beta genes was performed with a multiplex PCR assay on genomic DNA. The Illumina HiSeq System was used to sequence the amplified TCR beta libraries as 87-base-pair reads. The study's own analysis went as follows. In a later analysis, 80 million or so unique TCR beta chains were counted across the roughly 670 repertoires, and approximately 11 million of these chains were shared by at least two donors. Raw reads were error-corrected and collapsed into unique sequences by a nearest-neighbor algorithm in which closely related sequences were merged to remove PCR and sequencing errors. V, D and J gene segments were assigned by aligning CDR3 sequences to IMGT reference sequences. Each retained sequence needed at least a six-nucleotide match to both a V gene segment and a J gene segment. A rearrangement counted as productive if the CDR3 had no stop codons and remained in frame with V and J, and every other rearrangement counted as non-productive. Following IMGT convention, CDR3 was defined as the stretch from the second conserved V-encoded cysteine to the conserved J-encoded phenylalanine. In an earlier analysis of just under 600 of the donors, sequences lacking an unambiguous match to a single V gene segment were excluded. An earlier analysis of 500 to 700 of the donors classified V segments as functional when productive rearrangements were above 56.7% and as segregating when the standard deviation between donors was above 5%. A statistical classification framework was built for diagnosing cytomegalovirus status from the catalog of TCR beta chain sequences. In a later analysis, V and J genes were assigned by comparing TCR nucleotide sequences against IMGT/GENE-DB human TR gene sequences. A later analysis assigned CDR3 sequences and most-parsimonious VDJ recombination scenarios with the TCRdist pipeline. In a later analysis, each TCR beta chain was defined by its CDR3 amino acid sequence together with its V-gene family, and reads lacking a unique V-gene family were excluded. In a later analysis, several hundred highly shared, low-generation-probability nucleotide sequences were removed to address suspected cross-contamination and a sequencing artifact. In a later analysis, a clonal expansion index was calculated for each public chain from normalized within-repertoire ranks of inferred template counts. A later analysis computed generation probabilities with a VDJ recombination model fitted to out-of-frame rearrangements, and checked the results against IGoR. In a later analysis, TCR-TCR, TCR-HLA and TCR-CMV co-occurrence was scored with hypergeometric tests, and a repertoire-size bias correction was applied to TCR pairs. In a later analysis, false discovery rates were estimated by permuting HLA or CMV assignments 20 times. In a later analysis, co-occurring TCRs were grouped using DBSCAN, and TCRdist sequence similarity was added for clustering within HLA-allele-positive subsets. Repertoires with fewer than 30,000 or more than 120,000 public chains were left out of co-occurrence clustering, as were a few repertoires with anomalous nucleotide sharing. In TCRdb, the immuneACCESS table is reduced to in-frame sequences with V and J assigned. These tables do not hold every clone; where another copy was compared, an unresolved V gene accounts for under half, and the others remain unexplained. That table gives V, J and clone size, and the DNA gave D and trimming. This sample comprises approximately 210,000 clones, about four fifths of them detected only once. The ten largest make up more than 1.5% of the sample.

This record belongs to a study of cytomegalovirus exposure and HLA in healthy donors (dated by TCRdb to the late 2010s). With respect to the entire study: According to an earlier analysis of around 600 of the donors, about 190 million T cells yielded some 120 million unique TCR beta sequences and less than 300 Gb of sequence data. Several DR-DQ haplotypes were treated as single units for association and clustering because of strong linkage in the cohort. Of the roughly 430 genotyped donors, approximately 80% fell in the genetic ancestry cluster associated with self-reported Caucasian donors. Class I and class II HLA loci were covered by the typing at four-digit resolution. All discovery cohort repertoires had been generated using a single sequencing platform. Across approximately 420 genotyped donors of the cohort, an average of about 200,000 unique TCR beta nucleotide sequences per donor were sequenced, and roughly 17% of those sequences were non-productive. Roughly 300 gigabases of sequencing data and approximately 85 million unique TCR sequences were included in an early release covering roughly 600 HLA-typed donors. A later analysis re-analyzed previously published TCR beta repertoires from roughly 690 donors and added high-resolution HLA genotyping to study TCR occurrence patterns. The T cell repertoires of around 670 subjects were profiled by immunosequencing and related to cytomegalovirus serostatus. An earlier analysis of some 500 of the donors used high-throughput TCR beta sequencing to judge whether each TCR beta V gene segment behaved as functional or pseudogenic. Donor age, sex, ethnicity and CMV serostatus were compiled together with the repertoire data. Rather than using new phenotypic data, the later analysis identified candidate immune exposures from TCR beta sequences and from how often those sequences occurred across donors. Typing coverage differed by locus: A, B, C, DRB1 and DQB1 were typed in about 620-630 donors, DQA1 in about 510, DPA1 in 600 to 610, and DPB1 in roughly 450. High-throughput TCR immunosequencing, statistical association of individual TCRs with disease status, and machine learning were combined to predict cytomegalovirus infection status. The study aimed to test whether cataloging public T cell receptors could reveal signatures of past pathogen exposure. Along with the approximately 650-subject first cohort, a separate validation cohort of around 110 different subjects was used. A later genetic analysis took genome-wide SNP genotypes for about 60% of the roughly 670 donors and used that subset as a discovery cohort. General study outcomes and caveats: It was suggested by the authors that the approach could potentially be generalized to other disease states and immunological phenotypes. Some IMGT-functional V segments, including TRBV6-2 and TRBV6-3, could not be distinguished by the 87-base-pair reads and were therefore excluded. The classifier was reported to diagnose cytomegalovirus status with high specificity and sensitivity in both the original cohort and the validation cohort. The presence/absence analyses assumed that sequencing depth was roughly uniform across donors, and that assumption may not be true. According to a later analysis, TCR association rates differed among HLA loci, with DRB1 alleles showing the most associated TCRs and HLA-C alleles showing the fewest. A later analysis reported that several top co-occurrence clusters appeared linked to parvovirus B19, influenza, CMV and Epstein-Barr virus. Only TCR beta chains were sequenced in this cohort, and the absence of alpha or paired-chain data limited detectable features. Immune exposure information for the cohort was limited to CMV serostatus. When HLA alleles, especially DR and DQ, strongly co-occurred, TCR associations were difficult to assign to individual alleles. Across donors, most TCR sequences were observed very rarely, whereas some public TCRs were present in many individuals. An association between a missense DCLRE1C variant and V-gene and J-gene trimming of TCR beta chains was found in a later genetic analysis and replicated in an independent cohort. A later analysis found that most CMV-associated TCR beta chains appeared HLA-restricted, with HLA associations seemingly driven largely by CMV exposure. According to a later genetic analysis, donors in an Asian-associated ancestry cluster had fewer N-insertions in productive TCRs than the approximately 670-donor mean. Because HLA typing was missing for some donors at each locus, association tests included only the typed subset. Compared with equally common non-associated chains, HLA-associated TCR beta chains in a later analysis were more clonally expanded and had lower generation probabilities. The earlier analysis of nearly 600 of the donors excluded fewer than 20 rarely observed V segments, including chromosome 9 orphons, because counts were too low. A further reported finding was that TCR beta sequences accurately predicted the HLA-A and HLA-B alleles for most subjects in the first cohort. The study listed 150 to 200 TCR beta chains as associated with cytomegalovirus. In vitro tests confirmed that a few of the cytomegalovirus-associated TCR beta chains recognize cytomegalovirus antigens. At a false discovery rate of 0.05, a later analysis linked under 20,000 TCR beta sequences to specific HLA alleles. A cluster of highly shared sequence variants was judged likely to represent a technical artifact of the sequencing pipeline. An earlier analysis of some 560 of the donors showed that most TCR beta V segments appeared in productive rearrangements either about 87% or about 30% of the time, which broadly matched IMGT annotations. Linkage disequilibrium might explain the correlated functional status among segregating V segments, but an unknown experimental factor could not be excluded.

The CDR3 runs 16 residues from the cysteine to the phenylalanine. Only the CDR3 portion is preserved as DNA: 48 bases, with reading frame beginning at the first base. V is pruned by 7 bases and J by 10 bases, leaving 18 bases of the junction without a gene match. According to the germline V gene (reference sequence), CDR1 reads LNHDA and CDR2 reads SQIVND. The cohort was made up of under 800 healthy bone marrow donors. All cohort members were sampled while nominally healthy, although unrecorded immune exposures were likely present. The donor was CMV seronegative and belonged to the group of more than 300 seronegative cohort members. A peripheral blood sample was collected from each donor, and TCR beta sequencing was performed on peripheral blood mononuclear cells. The Qiagen DNeasy Blood Extraction Kit was used to extract genomic DNA from the blood cell samples.

Sequences were obtained from PBMCs. The source is a man between 18 and 29 years old in good health and CMV-seronegative. Recombination joined TRBV19 with TRBJ2-1, with 8 middle bases fitting TRBD2. In nucleotide form, the sequence is TGTGCCAGTATCGATCCCGGGAGCGGGAGCCGTCACGAGCAGTTCTTC. This is translated as CASIDPGSGSRHEQFF. The entire variable domain, with the stretches around the CDR3 drawn from the reference TRBV19 and TRBJ2-1 proteins, is DGGITQSPKYLFRKEGQNVTLSCEQNLNHDAMYWYRQDPGQGLRLIYYSQIVNDFQKGDIAEGYSVSREKKESFPLTVTSAQKNPTAFYLCASIDPGSGSRHEQFFGPGTRLTVL.